This TCR beta chain comes out of a study of blood T cell repertoires in COVID-19. Participants were placed into cohorts based on the clinical history they reported. In the original workflow: Estimation of nucleated cell counts was performed using reference gene primer amplification. Generated by immunoSEQ multiplex PCR, the TCRdb table keeps only in-frame clones and is missing some. V, J and clone size derive from that table, while D and trimming were established from the DNA sequence. The data show over 150,000 clones, roughly 80% seen once. Germline V lookup: CDR1 SNHLY, CDR2 FYNNEI. Trimming shortened V by 1 base and J by 9 bases, and 16 bases separated the two germline ends. CDR3 length: 16 amino acids. This clone has only one observation.

Sequenced input: PBMCs or T cells enriched from blood (not recorded which). The sequence was obtained from a woman aged 25 to 39 who had recovered from COVID-19. The J gene is TRBJ1-6, the V gene TRBV2; possibly TRBD1 for D (6 bases). The CDR3 sequence is CASSEGMTGPPSPLHF. In DNA, the CDR3 is TGTGCCAGCAGTGAAGGTATGACAGGCCCCCCTTCACCCCTCCACTTT.